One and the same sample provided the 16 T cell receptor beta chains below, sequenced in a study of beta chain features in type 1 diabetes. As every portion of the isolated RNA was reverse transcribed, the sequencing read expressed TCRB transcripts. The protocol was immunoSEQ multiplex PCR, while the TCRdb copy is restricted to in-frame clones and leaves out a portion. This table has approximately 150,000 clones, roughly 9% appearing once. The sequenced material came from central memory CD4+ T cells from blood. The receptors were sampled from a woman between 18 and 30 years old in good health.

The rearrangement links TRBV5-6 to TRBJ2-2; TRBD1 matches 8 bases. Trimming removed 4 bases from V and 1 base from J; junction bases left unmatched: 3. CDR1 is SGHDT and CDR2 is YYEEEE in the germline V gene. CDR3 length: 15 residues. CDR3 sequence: CASSIDRGNTGELFF. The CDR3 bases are TGTGCCAGCAGCATTGACAGGGGGAACACCGGGGAGCTGTTTTTT.

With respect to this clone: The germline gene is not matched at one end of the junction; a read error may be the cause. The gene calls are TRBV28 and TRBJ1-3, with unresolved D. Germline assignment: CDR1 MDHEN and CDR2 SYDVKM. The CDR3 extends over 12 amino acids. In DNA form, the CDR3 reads TGTGCCAGCAGCCAGGCGGGCTCCCGGTTACATTTT. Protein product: CASSQAGSRLHF. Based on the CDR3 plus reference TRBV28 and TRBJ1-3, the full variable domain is DVKVTQSSRYLVKRTGEKVFLECVQDMDHENMFWYRQDPGLGLRLIYFSYDVKMKEKGDIPEGYSVSREKKERFSLILESASTNQTSMYLCASSQAGSRLHFGEGSWLTVV.

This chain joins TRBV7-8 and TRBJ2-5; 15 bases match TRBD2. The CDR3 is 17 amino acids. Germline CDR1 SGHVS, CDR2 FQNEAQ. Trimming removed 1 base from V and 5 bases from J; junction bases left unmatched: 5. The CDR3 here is CASSLDRTSGGAETQYF. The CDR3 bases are TGTGCCAGCAGCTTAGACCGGACTAGCGGGGGGGCCGAGACCCAGTACTTC.

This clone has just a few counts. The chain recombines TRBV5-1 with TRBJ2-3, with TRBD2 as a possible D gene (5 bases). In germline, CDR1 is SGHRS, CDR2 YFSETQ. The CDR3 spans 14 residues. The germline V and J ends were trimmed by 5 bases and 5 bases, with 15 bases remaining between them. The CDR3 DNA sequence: TGCGCCAGCAGGGGTGCAGTCGGGGAAGATACGCAGTATTTT. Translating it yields CASRGAVGEDTQYF.

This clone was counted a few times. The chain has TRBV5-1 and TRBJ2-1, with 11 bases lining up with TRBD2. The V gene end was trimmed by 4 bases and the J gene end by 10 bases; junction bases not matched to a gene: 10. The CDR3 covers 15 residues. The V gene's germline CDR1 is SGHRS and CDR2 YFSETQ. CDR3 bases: TGCGCCAGCAGCGCCGGGACTAGCGGAGGGGAGGAGCAGTTCTTC. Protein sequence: CASSAGTSGGEEQFF. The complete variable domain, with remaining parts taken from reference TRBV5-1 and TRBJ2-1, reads KAGVTQTPRYLIKTRGQQVTLSCSPISGHRSVSWYQQTPGQGLQFLFEYFSETQRNKGNFPGRFSGRQFSNSRSEMNVSTLELGDSALYLCASSAGTSGGEEQFFGPGTRLTVL.

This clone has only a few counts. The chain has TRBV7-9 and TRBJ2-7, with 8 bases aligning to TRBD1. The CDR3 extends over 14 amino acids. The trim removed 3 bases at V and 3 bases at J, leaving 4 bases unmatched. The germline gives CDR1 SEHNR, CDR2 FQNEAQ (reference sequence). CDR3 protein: CASSFPGGRYEQYF. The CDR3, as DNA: TGTGCCAGCAGCTTCCCAGGGGGCCGCTACGAGCAGTACTTC.

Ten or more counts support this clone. CDR3 sequence: CASSPLPLGLAGGRSFF. DNA for the CDR3: TGTGCCAGCAGCCCCCTCCCCCTGGGGCTAGCCGGGGGGAGGTCGTTCTTC. The chain is built from TRBV7-3 and TRBJ2-1; TRBD2 agrees at 7 bases. The CDR3 is made up of 17 amino acids. Losses at the gene ends were 5 bases for V and 15 bases for J; bases not matched to a gene: 25. Per germline, CDR1 SGHTA and CDR2 FQGTGA.

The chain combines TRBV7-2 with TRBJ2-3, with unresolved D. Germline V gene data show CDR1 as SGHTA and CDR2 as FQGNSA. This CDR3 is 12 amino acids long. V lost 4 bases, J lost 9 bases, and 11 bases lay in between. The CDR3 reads CASSSTVGTQYF. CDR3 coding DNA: TGTGCCAGCAGCTCTACAGTCGGAACGCAGTATTTT.

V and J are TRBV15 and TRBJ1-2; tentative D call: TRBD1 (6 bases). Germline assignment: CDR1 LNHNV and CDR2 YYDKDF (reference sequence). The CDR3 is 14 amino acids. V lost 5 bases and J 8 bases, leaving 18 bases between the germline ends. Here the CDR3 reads CATSDHPGVRGYTF. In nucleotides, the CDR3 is TGTGCCACCAGCGACCACCCAGGGGTGAGAGGCTACACCTTC.

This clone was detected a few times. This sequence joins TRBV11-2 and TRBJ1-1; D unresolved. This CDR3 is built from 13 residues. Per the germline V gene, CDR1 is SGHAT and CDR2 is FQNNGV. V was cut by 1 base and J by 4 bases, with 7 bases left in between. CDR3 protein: CASSLVGSTEAFF. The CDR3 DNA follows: TGTGCCAGCAGCTTAGTCGGTTCCACTGAAGCTTTCTTT. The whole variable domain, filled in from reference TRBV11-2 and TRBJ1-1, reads EAGVAQSPRYKIIEKRQSVAFWCNPISGHATLYWYQQILGQGPKLLIQFQNNGVVDDSQLPKDRFSAERLKGVDSTLKIQPAKLEDSAVYLCASSLVGSTEAFFGQGTRLTVV.

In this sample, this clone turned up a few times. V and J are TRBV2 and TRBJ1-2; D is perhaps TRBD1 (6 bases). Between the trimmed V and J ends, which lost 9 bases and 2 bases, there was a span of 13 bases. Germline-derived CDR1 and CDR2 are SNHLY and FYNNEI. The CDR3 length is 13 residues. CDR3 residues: CASWITGNYGYTF. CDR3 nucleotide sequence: TGTGCCAGTTGGATAACAGGGAACTATGGCTACACCTTC. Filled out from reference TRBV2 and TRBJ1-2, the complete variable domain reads EPEVTQTPSHQVTQMGQEVILRCVPISNHLYFYWYRQILGQKVEFLVSFYNNEISEKSEIFDDQFSVERPDGSNFTLKIRSTKLEDSAMYFCASWITGNYGYTFGSGTRLTVV.

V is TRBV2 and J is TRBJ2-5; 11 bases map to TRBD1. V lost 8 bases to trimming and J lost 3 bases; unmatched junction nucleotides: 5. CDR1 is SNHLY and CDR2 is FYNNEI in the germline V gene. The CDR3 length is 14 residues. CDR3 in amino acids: CASFRDRGEETQYF. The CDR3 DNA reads TGTGCCAGCTTCCGGGACAGGGGGGAAGAGACCCAGTACTTC.

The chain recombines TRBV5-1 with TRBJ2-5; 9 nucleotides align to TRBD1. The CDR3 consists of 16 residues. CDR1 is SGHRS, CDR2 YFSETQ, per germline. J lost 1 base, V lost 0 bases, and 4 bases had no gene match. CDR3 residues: CASSLVGTGIQETQYF. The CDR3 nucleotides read TGCGCCAGCAGCTTGGTTGGGACAGGGATCCAAGAGACCCAGTACTTC.

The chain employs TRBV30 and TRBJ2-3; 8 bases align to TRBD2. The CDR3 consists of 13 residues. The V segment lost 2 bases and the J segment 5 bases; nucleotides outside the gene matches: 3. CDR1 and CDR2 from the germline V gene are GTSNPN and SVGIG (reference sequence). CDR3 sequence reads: CAWSLAGIDTQYF. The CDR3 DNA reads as TGTGCCTGGAGTTTAGCGGGGATAGATACGCAGTATTTT.

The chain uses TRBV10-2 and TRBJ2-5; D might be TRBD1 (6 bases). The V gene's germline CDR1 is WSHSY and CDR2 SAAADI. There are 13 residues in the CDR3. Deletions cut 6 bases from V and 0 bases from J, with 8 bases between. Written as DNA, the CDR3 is TGCGCCAGCAGCGGACAGTACCAAGAGACCCAGTACTTC. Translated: CASSGQYQETQYF.

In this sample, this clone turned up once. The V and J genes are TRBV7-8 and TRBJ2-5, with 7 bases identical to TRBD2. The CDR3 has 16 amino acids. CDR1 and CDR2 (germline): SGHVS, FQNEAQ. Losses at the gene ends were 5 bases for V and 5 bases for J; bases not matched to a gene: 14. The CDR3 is CASSPGGAGVGETQYF. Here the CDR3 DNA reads TGTGCCAGCAGCCCCGGAGGGGCGGGAGTGGGGGAGACCCAGTACTTC.